The next 2 T cell receptor beta chains were all read from a single sample in a study of breast tumors, draining lymph nodes, adjacent tissues (dated by TCRdb to about 2016). The lymph node samples were taken from the axillary draining lymph nodes of breast cancer patients. The library was made by multiplex PCR. TCRdb lists the instrument as Illumina HiSeq 2000. TCRdb ran its own pipeline on the public reads, namely fastp trimming at Q25 and MiXCR clone calling, and kept in-frame beta chains. Here each entry gathers all rows of one CDR3 protein and keeps the most common genes and DNA. For this sample the table gives 150,000 to 200,000 distinct CDR3 sequences, of which approximately 30% were detected only once. The top ten hold about 4.3% of the sample. The source material was axillary lymph node tissue. The receptors shown here come from a female donor with breast cancer. Some clones in this sample may be carry-over from other donors' samples.

The J gene is TRBJ2-1, the V gene TRBV2, with TRBD2 as a possible D gene (6 bases). Trimming removed 6 bases from V and 6 bases from J, with 15 bases in between. This CDR3 has 14 residues. Germline assignment: CDR1 SNHLY and CDR2 FYNNEI. CDR3 bases: TGTGCCAGCAGGCCTACTAGCATGAGCAATGAGCAGTTCTTC. This gives the protein CASRPTSMSNEQFF. Combining the CDR3 with reference TRBV2 and TRBJ2-1 gives the whole variable domain EPEVTQTPSHQVTQMGQEVILRCVPISNHLYFYWYRQILGQKVEFLVSFYNNEISEKSEIFDDQFSVERPDGSNFTLKIRSTKLEDSAMYFCASRPTSMSNEQFFGPGTRLTVL.

This clonotype was recorded at least ten times. The V call is TRBV5-1, the J call TRBJ1-4; no clear D gene. The germline gives CDR1 SGHRS, CDR2 YFSETQ. The V and J ends lost 1 base and 4 bases respectively, with 8 bases between them. The CDR3 is made up of 14 amino acids. This CDR3 is CASSLMGNNEKLFF. The DNA for the CDR3 is TGCGCCAGCAGCTTGATGGGGAATAATGAAAAACTGTTTTTT.